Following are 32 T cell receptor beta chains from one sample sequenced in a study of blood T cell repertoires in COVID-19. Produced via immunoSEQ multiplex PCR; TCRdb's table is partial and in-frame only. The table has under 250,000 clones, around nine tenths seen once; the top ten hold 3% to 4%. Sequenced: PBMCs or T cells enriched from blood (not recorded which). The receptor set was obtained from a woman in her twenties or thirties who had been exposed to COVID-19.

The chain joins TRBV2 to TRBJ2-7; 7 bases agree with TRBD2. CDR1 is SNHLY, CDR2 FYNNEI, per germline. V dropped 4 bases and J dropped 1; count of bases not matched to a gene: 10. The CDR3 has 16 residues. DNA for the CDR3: TGTGCCAGCAGTGCCTCTCGGGGGGTTCAGTCCTACGAGCAGTACTTC. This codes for CASSASRGVQSYEQYF.

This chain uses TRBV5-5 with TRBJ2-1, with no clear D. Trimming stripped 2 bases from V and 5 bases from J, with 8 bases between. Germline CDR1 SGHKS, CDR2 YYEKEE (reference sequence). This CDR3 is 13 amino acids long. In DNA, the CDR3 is TGTGCCAGCAGCTTAGAACAGCACAATGAGCAGTTCTTC. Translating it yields CASSLEQHNEQFF.

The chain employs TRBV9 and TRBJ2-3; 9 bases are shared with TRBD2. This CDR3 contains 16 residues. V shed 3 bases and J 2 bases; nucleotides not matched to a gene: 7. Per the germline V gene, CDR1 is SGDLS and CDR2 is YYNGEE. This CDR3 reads CASSAGGGATTDTQYF. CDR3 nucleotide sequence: TGTGCCAGCAGCGCCGGCGGGGGGGCCACCACAGATACGCAGTATTTT.

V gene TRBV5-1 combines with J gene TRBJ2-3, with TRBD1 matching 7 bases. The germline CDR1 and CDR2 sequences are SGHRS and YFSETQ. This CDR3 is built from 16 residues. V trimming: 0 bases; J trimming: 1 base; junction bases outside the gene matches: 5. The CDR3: CASSLAPGTGTDTQYF. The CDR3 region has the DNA TGCGCCAGCAGCTTGGCCCCCGGGACAGGCACAGATACGCAGTATTTT.

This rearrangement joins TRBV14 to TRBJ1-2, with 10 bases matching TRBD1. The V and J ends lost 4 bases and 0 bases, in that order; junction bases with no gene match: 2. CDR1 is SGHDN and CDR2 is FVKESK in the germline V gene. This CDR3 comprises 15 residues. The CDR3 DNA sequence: TGTGCCAGCAGCCGGACAGGGGGGGCTAACTATGGCTACACCTTC. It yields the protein CASSRTGGANYGYTF.

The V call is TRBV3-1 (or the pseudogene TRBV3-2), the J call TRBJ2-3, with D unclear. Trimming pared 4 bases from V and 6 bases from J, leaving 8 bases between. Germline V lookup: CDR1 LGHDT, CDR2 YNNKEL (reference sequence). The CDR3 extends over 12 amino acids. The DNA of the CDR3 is TGTGCCAGCAGCCTCTCACGGGATACGCAGTATTTT. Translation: CASSLSRDTQYF.

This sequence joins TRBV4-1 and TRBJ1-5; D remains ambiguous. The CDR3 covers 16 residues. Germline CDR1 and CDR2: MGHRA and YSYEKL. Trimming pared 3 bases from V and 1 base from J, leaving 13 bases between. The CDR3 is CASSHLIAGSNQPQHF. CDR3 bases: TGCGCCAGCAGCCACCTTATAGCGGGGAGCAATCAGCCCCAGCATTTT.

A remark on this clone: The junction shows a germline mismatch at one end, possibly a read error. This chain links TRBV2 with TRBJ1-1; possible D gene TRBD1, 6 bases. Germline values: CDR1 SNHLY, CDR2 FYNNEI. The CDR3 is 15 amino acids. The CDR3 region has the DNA TGTGCCACTGTCCGATCGACAGGAGTGAACGCTGAAGCTTTCTTT. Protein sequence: CATVRSTGVNAEAFF.

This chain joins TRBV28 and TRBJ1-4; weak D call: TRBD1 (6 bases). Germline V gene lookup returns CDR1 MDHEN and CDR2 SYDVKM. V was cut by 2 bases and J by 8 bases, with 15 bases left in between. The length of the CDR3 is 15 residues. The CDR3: CASSLGGAWREKLFF. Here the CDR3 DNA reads TGTGCCAGCAGTTTAGGGGGGGCGTGGCGGGAAAAACTGTTTTTT.

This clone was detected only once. The CDR3 DNA sequence: TGTGCCAGCAGTGACTCCGGGGATACGCAGTATTTT. This codes for CASSDSGDTQYF. The V call is TRBV25-1, the J call TRBJ2-3; D is unclear. V was pared by 3 bases and J by 6 bases, with 7 bases between. The germline CDR1 and CDR2 sequences are MGHDK and SYGVNS. CDR3 length: 12 amino acids.

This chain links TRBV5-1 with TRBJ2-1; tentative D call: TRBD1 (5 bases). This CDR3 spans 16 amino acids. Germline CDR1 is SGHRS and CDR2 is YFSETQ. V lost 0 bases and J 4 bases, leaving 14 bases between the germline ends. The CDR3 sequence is CASSLVSRGLYNEQFF. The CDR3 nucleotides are TGCGCCAGCAGCTTGGTGTCTAGGGGATTATACAATGAGCAGTTCTTC.

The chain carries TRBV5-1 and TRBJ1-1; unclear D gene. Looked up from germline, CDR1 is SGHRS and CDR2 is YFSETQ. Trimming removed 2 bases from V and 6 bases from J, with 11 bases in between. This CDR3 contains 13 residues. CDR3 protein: CASSFLDGAEAFF. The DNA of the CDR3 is TGCGCCAGCAGCTTCCTAGACGGAGCTGAAGCTTTCTTT.

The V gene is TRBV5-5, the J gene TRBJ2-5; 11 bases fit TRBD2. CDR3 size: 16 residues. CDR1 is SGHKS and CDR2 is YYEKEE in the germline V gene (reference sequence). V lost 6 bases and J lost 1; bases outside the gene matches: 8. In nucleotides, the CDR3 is TGTGCCAGCACCCAATTCGGGACTAGCGGCCAAGAGACCCAGTACTTC. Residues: CASTQFGTSGQETQYF.

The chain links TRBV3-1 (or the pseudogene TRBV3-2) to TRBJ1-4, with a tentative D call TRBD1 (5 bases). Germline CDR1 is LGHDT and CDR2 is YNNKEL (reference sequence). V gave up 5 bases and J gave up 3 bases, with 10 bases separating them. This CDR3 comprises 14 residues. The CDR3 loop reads CASSGNRPNEKLFF. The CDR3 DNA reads TGTGCCAGCAGCGGTAACAGGCCTAATGAAAAACTGTTTTTT.

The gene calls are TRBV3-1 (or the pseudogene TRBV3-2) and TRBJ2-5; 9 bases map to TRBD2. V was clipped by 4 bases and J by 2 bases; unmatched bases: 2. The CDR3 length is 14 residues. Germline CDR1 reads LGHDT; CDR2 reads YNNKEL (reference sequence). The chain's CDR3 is CASSPTSGQETQYF. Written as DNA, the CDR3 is TGTGCCAGCAGCCCGACTAGCGGACAAGAGACCCAGTACTTC.

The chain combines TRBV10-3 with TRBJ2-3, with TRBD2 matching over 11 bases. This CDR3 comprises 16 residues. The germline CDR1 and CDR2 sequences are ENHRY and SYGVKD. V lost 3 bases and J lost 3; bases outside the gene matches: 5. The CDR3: CAISDLASGRTDTQYF. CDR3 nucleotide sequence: TGTGCCATCAGTGACCTGGCTAGCGGGAGGACAGATACGCAGTATTTT.

This chain's CDR3 is CSVERRRERDYGYTF. CDR3 coding DNA: TGCAGCGTTGAACGGAGGCGGGAAAGGGACTATGGCTACACCTTC. The chain links TRBV29-1 to TRBJ1-2; D uncertain. V was clipped by 2 bases and J by 3 bases, with 16 bases between them. This CDR3 contains 15 residues. Germline CDR1 reads SQVTM; CDR2 reads ANQGSEA.

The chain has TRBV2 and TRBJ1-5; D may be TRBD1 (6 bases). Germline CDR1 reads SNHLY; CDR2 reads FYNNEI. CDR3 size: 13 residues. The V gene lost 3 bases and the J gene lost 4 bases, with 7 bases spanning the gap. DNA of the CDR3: TGTGCCAGCAGTGATAGGGGGAATCAGCCCCAGCATTTT. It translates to CASSDRGNQPQHF.

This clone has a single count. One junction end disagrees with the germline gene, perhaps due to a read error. CDR3 sequence: CASSLREERFF. The CDR3 DNA reads TGTGCCAGCAGCTTACGGGAAGAGCGGTTCTTC. The chain employs TRBV7-9 and TRBJ2-1; tentatively, D is TRBD2 (5 bases). Germline CDR1 and CDR2: SEHNR and FQNEAQ (reference sequence). The CDR3 runs 11 residues.

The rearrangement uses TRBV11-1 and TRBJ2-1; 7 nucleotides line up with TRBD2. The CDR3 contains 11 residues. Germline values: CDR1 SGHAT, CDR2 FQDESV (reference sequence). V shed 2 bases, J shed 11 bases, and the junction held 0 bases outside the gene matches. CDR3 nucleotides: TGTGCCAGCAGCTTAAGCGGGAAGCAGTTCTTC. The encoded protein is CASSLSGKQFF.

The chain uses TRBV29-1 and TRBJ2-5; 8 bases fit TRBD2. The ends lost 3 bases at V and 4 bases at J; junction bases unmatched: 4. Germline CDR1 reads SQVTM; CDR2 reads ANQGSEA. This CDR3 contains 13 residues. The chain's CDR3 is CSVDLAGGETQYF. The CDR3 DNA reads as TGCAGCGTTGATCTGGCGGGAGGAGAGACCCAGTACTTC. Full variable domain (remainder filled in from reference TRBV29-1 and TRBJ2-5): SAVISQKPSRDICQRGTSLTIQCQVDSQVTMMFWYRQQPGQSLTLIATANQGSEATYESGFVIDKFPISRPNLTFSTLTVSNMSPEDSSIYLCSVDLAGGETQYFGPGTRLLVL.

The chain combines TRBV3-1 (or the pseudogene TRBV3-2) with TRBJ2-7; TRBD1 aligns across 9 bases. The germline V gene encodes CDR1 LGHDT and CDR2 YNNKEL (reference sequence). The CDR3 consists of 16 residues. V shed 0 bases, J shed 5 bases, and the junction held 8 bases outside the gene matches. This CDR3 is CASSQERGTGSHEQYF. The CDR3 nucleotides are TGTGCCAGCAGCCAAGAAAGGGGGACAGGGAGCCACGAGCAGTACTTC.

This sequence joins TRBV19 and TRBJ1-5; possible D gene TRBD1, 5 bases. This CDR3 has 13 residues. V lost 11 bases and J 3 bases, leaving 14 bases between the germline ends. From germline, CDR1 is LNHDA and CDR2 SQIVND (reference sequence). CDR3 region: CAASTVFNQPQHF. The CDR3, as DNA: TGTGCCGCCTCGACAGTTTTCAATCAGCCCCAGCATTTT.

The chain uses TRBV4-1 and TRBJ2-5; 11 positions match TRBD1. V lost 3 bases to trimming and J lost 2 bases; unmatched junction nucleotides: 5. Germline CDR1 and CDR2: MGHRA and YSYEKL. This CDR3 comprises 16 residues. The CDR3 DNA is TGCGCCAGCAGCCAGGGACAGGGGGTACGTCAAGAGACCCAGTACTTC. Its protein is CASSQGQGVRQETQYF.

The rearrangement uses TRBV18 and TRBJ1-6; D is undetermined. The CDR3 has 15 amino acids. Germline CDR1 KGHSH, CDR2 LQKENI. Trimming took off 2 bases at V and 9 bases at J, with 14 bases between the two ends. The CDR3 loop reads CASSPDLSRISPLHF. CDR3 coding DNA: TGTGCCAGCTCACCAGACCTCTCCAGGATTTCACCCCTCCACTTT.

The CDR3 DNA sequence: TGTGCCAGCAGTTACGGCACGGACAGAGGATACGAGCAGTACTTC. This codes for CASSYGTDRGYEQYF. The V gene is TRBV6-5, the J gene TRBJ2-7, with D possibly matching TRBD1 (6 bases). The germline V gene has CDR1 MNHEY and CDR2 SVGAGI. V lost 2 bases and J lost 4, with 15 bases in between. The CDR3 contains 15 residues.

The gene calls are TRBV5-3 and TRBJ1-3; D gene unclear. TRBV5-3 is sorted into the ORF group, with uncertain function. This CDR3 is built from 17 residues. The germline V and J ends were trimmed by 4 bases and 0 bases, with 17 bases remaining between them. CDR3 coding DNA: TGTGCCAGAAGCGTAAAGAGGGCCTCGAGCTCTGGAAACACCATATATTTT. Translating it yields CARSVKRASSSGNTIYF.

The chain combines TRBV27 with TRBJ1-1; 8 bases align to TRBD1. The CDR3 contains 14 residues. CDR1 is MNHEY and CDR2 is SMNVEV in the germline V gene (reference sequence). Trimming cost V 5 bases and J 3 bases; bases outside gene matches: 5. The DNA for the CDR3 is TGTGCCAGCAGTATCACAGGGGGGGACACTGAAGCTTTCTTT. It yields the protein CASSITGGDTEAFF.

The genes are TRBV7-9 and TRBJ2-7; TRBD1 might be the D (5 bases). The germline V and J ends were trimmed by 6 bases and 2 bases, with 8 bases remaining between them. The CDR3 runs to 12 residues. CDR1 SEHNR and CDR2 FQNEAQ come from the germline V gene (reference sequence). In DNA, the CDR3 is TGTGCCAGCAGAACAGGTCCCTACGAGCAGTACTTC. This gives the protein CASRTGPYEQYF.

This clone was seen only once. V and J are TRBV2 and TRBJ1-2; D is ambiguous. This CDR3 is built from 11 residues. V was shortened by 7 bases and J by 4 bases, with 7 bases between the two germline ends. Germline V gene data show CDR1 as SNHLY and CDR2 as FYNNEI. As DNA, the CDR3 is TGTGCCAGCACCAGCGGCTATGGCTACACCTTC. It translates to CASTSGYGYTF. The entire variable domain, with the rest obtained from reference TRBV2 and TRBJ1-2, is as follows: EPEVTQTPSHQVTQMGQEVILRCVPISNHLYFYWYRQILGQKVEFLVSFYNNEISEKSEIFDDQFSVERPDGSNFTLKIRSTKLEDSAMYFCASTSGYGYTFGSGTRLTVV.

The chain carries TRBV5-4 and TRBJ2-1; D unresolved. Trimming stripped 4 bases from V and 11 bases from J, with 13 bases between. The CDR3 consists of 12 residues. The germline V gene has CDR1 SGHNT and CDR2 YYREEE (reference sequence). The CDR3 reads CASSIPGTKQFF. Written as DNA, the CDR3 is TGTGCCAGCAGCATCCCGGGTACGAAGCAGTTCTTC.

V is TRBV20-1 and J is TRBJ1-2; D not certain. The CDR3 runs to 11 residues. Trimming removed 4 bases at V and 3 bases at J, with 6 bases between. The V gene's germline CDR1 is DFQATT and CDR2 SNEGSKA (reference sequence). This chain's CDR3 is CSANGDYGYTF. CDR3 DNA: TGCAGTGCTAACGGGGACTATGGCTACACCTTC.